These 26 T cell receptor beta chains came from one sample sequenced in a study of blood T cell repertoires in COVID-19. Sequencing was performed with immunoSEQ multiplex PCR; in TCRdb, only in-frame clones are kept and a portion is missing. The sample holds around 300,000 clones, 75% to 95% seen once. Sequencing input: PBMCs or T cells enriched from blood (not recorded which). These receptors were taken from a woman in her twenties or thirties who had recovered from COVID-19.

The DNA for the CDR3 is TGCGCCAGCAGCGACCAACTAGCGGGAGGGCCCAATTCCCAGTACTTC. This translates into CASSDQLAGGPNSQYF. V and J are TRBV5-1 and TRBJ2-5; the match to TRBD2 covers 13 bases. This CDR3 spans 16 amino acids. The V gene end was trimmed by 4 bases and the J gene end by 9 bases; junction bases not matched to a gene: 12. Per germline, CDR1 SGHRS and CDR2 YFSETQ.

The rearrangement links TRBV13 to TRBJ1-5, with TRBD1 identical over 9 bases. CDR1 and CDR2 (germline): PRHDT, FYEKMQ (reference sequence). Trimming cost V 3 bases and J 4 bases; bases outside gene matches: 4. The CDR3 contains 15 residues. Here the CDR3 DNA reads TGTGCCAGCAGCTTCTGGGACAGGGCGAATCAGCCCCAGCATTTT. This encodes CASSFWDRANQPQHF.

The CDR3 spells CASSGLAGTDTQYF. The CDR3 nucleotides are TGTGCCAGTAGTGGTTTGGCGGGCACAGATACGCAGTATTTT. The chain joins TRBV19 to TRBJ2-3; no clear D gene. Germline CDR1 reads LNHDA; CDR2 reads SQIVND (reference sequence). V shed 5 bases and J shed 1 base, with 10 bases lying between them. This CDR3 contains 14 residues.

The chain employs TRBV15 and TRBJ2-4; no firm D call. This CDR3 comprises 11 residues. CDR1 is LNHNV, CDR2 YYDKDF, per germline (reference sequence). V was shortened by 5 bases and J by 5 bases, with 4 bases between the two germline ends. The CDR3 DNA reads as TGTGCCACCAGCCTAGAAAACATTCAGTACTTC. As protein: CATSLENIQYF.

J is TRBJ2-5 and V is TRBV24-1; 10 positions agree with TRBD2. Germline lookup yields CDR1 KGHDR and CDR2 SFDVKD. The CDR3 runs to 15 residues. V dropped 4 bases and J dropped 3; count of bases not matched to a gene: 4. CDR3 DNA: TGTGCCACCAGTGAGCGGACTAGCGGAAAAGAGACCCAGTACTTC. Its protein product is CATSERTSGKETQYF.

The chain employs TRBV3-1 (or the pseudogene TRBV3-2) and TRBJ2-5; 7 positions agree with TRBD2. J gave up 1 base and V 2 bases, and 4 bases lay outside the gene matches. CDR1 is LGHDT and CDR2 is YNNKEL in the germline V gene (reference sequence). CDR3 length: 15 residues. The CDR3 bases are TGTGCCAGCAGCCAAAAGGGAGGGCTCCAAGAGACCCAGTACTTC. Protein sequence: CASSQKGGLQETQYF.

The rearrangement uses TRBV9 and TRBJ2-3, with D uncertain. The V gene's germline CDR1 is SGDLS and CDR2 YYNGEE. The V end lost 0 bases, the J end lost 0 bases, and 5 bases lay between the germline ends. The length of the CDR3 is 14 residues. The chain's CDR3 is CASSVAGSTDTQYF. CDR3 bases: TGTGCCAGCAGCGTAGCGGGTAGCACAGATACGCAGTATTTT.

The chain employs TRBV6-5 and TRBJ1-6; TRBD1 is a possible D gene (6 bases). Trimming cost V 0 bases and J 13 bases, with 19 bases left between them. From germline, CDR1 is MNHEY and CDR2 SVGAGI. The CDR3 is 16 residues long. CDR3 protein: CASSYSLLKQGFPLHF. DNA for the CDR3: TGTGCCAGCAGTTACTCGCTATTGAAACAGGGTTTCCCCCTCCACTTT.

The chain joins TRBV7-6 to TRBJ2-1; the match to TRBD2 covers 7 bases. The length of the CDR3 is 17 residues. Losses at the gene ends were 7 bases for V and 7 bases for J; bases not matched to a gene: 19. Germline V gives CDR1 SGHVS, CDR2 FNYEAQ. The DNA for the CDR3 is TGTGCCAGCACCCTGACTAGCCCCACCCTCGGGGGAAATGAGCAGTTCTTC. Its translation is CASTLTSPTLGGNEQFF.

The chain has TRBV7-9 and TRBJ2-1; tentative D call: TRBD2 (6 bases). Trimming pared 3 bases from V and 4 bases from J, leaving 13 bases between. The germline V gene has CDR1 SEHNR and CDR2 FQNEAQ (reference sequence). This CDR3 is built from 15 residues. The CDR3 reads CASSLGSGVYNEQFF. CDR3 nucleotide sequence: TGTGCCAGCAGCTTGGGTAGCGGAGTTTACAATGAGCAGTTCTTC.

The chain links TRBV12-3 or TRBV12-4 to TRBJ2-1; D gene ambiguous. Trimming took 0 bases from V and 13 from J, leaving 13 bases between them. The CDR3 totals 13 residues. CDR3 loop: CASSLAGGSEQFF. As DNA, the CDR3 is TGTGCCAGCAGTTTAGCAGGCGGATCCGAACAGTTCTTC.

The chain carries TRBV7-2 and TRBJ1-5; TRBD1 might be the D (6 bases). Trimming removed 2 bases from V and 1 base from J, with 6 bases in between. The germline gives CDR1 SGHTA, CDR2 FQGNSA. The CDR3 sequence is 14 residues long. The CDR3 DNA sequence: TGTGCCAGCAGCTTACAGGGGAGCAATCAGCCCCAGCATTTT. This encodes CASSLQGSNQPQHF.

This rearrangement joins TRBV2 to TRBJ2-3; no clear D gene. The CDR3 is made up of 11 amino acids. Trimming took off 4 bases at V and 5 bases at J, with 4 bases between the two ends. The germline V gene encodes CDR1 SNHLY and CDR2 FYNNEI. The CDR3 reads CASSGEDTQYF. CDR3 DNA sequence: TGTGCCAGCAGTGGAGAAGATACGCAGTATTTT.

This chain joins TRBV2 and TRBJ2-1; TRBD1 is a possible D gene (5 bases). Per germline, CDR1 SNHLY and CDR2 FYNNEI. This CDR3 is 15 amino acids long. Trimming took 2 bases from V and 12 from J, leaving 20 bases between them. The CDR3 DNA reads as TGTGCCAGCAGTGAAAATGGGCAGGGCCTATTTTCGCAGTTCTTC. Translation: CASSENGQGLFSQFF.

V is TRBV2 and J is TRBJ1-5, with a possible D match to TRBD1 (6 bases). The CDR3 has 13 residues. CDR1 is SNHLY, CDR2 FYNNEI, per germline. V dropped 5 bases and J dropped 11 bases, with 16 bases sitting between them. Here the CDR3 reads CASSSWGLSTQHF. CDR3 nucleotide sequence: TGTGCCAGCAGTTCGTGGGGGCTGTCAACCCAGCATTTT.

Here the CDR3 reads CASSQGTGLAGGETQYF. The CDR3 DNA reads TGCGCCAGCAGCCAAGGAACGGGACTAGCGGGAGGGGAGACCCAGTACTTC. This chain joins TRBV4-1 and TRBJ2-5, with 16 bases matching TRBD2. The germline V gene has CDR1 MGHRA and CDR2 YSYEKL. Unmatched junction bases numbered 4, after V lost 1 base and J lost 5 bases. The CDR3 is 17 amino acids.

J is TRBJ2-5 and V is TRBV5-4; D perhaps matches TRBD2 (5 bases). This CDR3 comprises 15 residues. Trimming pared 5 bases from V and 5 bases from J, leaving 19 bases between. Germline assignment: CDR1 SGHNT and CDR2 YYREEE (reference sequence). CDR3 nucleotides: TGTGCCAGCAGGGATCCATCAGGAGGCTGGGAGACCCAGTACTTC. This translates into CASRDPSGGWETQYF.

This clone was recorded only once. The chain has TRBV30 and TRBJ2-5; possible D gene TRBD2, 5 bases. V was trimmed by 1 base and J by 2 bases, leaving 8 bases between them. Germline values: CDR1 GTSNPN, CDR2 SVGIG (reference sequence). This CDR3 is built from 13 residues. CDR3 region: CAWSGGLQETQYF. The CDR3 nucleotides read TGTGCCTGGAGTGGAGGGCTGCAAGAGACCCAGTACTTC. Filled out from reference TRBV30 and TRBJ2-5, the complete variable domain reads SQTIHQWPATLVQPVGSPLSLECTVEGTSNPNLYWYRQAAGRGLQLLFYSVGIGQISSEVPQNLSASRPQDRQFILSSKKLLLSDSGFYLCAWSGGLQETQYFGPGTRLLVL.

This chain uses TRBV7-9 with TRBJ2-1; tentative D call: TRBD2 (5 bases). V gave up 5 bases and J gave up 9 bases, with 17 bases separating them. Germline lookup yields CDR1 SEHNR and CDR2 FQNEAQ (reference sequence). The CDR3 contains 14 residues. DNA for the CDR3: TGTGCCAGCAGCCAGTGGACGGGGTTGGGTGAGCAGTTCTTC. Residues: CASSQWTGLGEQFF.

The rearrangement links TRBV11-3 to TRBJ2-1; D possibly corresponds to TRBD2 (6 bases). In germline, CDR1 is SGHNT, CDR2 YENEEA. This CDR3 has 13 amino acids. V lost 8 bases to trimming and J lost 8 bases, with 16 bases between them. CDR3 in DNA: TGTGCCAGCGGGACTCCCCCCGGTGATGAGCAGTTCTTC. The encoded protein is CASGTPPGDEQFF.

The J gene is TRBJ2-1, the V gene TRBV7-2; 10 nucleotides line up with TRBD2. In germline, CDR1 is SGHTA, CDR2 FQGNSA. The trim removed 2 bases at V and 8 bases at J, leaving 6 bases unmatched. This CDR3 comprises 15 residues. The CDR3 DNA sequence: TGTGCCAGCAGCTTAAGAGCGGGAGGGCCCTATGAGCAGTTCTTC. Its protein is CASSLRAGGPYEQFF.

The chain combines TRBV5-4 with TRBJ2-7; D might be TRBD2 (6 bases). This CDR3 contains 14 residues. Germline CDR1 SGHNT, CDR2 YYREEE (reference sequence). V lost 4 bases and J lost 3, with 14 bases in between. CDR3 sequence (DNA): TGTGCCAGCAGCCTGAGGGGCGGGATCTACGAGCAGTACTTC. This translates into CASSLRGGIYEQYF. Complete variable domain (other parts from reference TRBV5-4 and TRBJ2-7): ETGVTQSPTHLIKTRGQQVTLRCSSQSGHNTVSWYQQALGQGPQFIFQYYREEENGRGNFPPRFSGLQFPNYSSELNVNALELDDSALYLCASSLRGGIYEQYFGPGTRLTVT.

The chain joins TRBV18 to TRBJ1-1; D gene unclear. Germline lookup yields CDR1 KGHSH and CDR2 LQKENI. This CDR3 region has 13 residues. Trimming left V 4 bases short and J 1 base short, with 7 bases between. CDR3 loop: CASSRTRNTEAFF. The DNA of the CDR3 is TGTGCCAGCTCACGAACACGGAACACTGAAGCTTTCTTT.

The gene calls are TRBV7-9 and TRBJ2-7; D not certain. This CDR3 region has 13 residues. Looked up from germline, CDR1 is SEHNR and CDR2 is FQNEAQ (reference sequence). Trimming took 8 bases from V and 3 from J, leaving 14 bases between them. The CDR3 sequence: CASSSDPHYEQYF. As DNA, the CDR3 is TGTGCCAGCTCCTCAGATCCCCACTACGAGCAGTACTTC.

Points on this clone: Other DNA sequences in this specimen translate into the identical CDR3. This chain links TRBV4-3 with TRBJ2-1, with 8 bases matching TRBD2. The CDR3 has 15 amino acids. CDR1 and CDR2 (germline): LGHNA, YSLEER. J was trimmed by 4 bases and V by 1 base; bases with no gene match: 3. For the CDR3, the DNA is TGCGCCAGCAGCCAAGTGAGCGGGAGTTACAATGAGCAGTTCTTC. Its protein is CASSQVSGSYNEQFF.

The CDR3 sequence: CSASYTFRTGVAEAFF. The CDR3 bases are TGCAGTGCTAGTTACACCTTCAGGACAGGGGTTGCTGAAGCTTTCTTT. V gene TRBV20-1 combines with J gene TRBJ1-1, with TRBD1 matching 9 bases. The CDR3 is 16 residues long. Looked up from germline, CDR1 is DFQATT and CDR2 is SNEGSKA (reference sequence). V trimming: 3 bases; J trimming: 6 bases; junction bases outside the gene matches: 14.